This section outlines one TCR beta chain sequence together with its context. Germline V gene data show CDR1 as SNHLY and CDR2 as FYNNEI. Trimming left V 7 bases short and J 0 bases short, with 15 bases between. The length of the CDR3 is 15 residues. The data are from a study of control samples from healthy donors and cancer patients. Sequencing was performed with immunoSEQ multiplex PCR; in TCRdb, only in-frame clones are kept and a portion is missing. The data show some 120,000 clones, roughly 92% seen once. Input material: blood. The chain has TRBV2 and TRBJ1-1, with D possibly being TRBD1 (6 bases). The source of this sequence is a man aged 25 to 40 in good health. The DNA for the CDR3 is TGTGCCAGCAAGGGAACAGGACAGATGAACACTGAAGCTTTCTTT. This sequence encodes CASKGTGQMNTEAFF. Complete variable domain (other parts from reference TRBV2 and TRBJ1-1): EPEVTQTPSHQVTQMGQEVILRCVPISNHLYFYWYRQILGQKVEFLVSFYNNEISEKSEIFDDQFSVERPDGSNFTLKIRSTKLEDSAMYFCASKGTGQMNTEAFFGQGTRLTVV.